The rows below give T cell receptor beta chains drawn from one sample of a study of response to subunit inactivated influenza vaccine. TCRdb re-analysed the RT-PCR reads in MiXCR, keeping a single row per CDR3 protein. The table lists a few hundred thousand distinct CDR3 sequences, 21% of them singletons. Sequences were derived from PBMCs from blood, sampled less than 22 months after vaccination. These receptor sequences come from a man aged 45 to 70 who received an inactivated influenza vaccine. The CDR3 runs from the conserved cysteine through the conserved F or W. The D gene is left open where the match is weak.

CAISAGTGLYTF	TRBJ1-2	TRBV10-3	TRBD1
CASSLAYARQGLQETQYF	TRBJ2-5	TRBV7-2	TRBD1
CSVLAGAPYF	TRBJ2-3	TRBV20-1	TRBD2
CASSLRTNYNEKLFF	TRBJ1-4	TRBV6-1	.
CASSFSRTDTQYF	TRBJ2-3	TRBV5-6	.
CASSINYNEKLFF	TRBJ1-4	TRBV5-1	.
CASSLGVVIANYNEQFF	TRBJ2-1	TRBV7-2	.
CASNPTGGVGYGYTF	TRBJ1-2	TRBV27	TRBD1
CASSVTPTRIVYGYTF	TRBJ1-2	TRBV7-2	.
CASSGEDRDNEQFF	TRBJ2-1	TRBV2	.
CSVERTGSNYGYTF	TRBJ1-2	TRBV29-1	.
CASSLRTGGTGELFF	TRBJ2-2	TRBV11-2	TRBD1
CASSVDSNTGELFF	TRBJ2-2	TRBV7-2	.
CASSPYGRGLKGGQPQHF	TRBJ1-5	TRBV13	.
CASSQGGGQGRQPQHF	TRBJ1-5	TRBV3-1	TRBD1
CASSRWDSRGLQPQHF	TRBJ1-5	TRBV6-1	TRBD1
CASGLHNEQFF	TRBJ2-1	TRBV27	.
CASSYSTSDRDRGPKAPYEQYF	TRBJ2-7	TRBV6-2/TRBV6-3	TRBD1
CASSQVGAYNSPLHF	TRBJ1-6	TRBV3-1	.
CASSLMVGANYGYTF	TRBJ1-2	TRBV7-8	.
CASRLRQGWIEAFF	TRBJ1-1	TRBV6-1	TRBD1
CASSTSGRGNEQFF	TRBJ2-1	TRBV5-1	TRBD2
CASTTTGKNIQYF	TRBJ2-4	TRBV12-3/TRBV12-4	TRBD1
CASSTTGTGAYEQYF	TRBJ2-7	TRBV19	TRBD1
CASSGPELERYNEQFF	TRBJ2-1	TRBV27	.
CASSSWGRGSNQPQHF	TRBJ1-5	TRBV28	.
CASRRLAGMGSTDTQYF	TRBJ2-3	TRBV2	TRBD2
CASSSPLRGTEAFF	TRBJ1-1	TRBV6-2/TRBV6-3	.
CASSKGAGGYNEQFF	TRBJ2-1	TRBV21-1	.
CASSQDTGRNEKLFF	TRBJ1-4	TRBV4-2	.
CASSLLTGTGPYGYTF	TRBJ1-2	TRBV27	TRBD1
CSARGPGTDTQYF	TRBJ2-3	TRBV20-1	.
CASSTKQGAVVDTEAFF	TRBJ1-1	TRBV5-1	TRBD1
CASSSHPTGYEQYF	TRBJ2-7	TRBV28	.
CASSLGRVIGDTEAFF	TRBJ1-1	TRBV5-4	.
CASSSDTSNEKLFF	TRBJ1-4	TRBV7-2	.
CASSLGQNLANYGYTF	TRBJ1-2	TRBV5-6	.
CASSVGTGWEETQYF	TRBJ2-5	TRBV9	TRBD1
CASSFGGTGVETQYF	TRBJ2-5	TRBV5-1	TRBD1
CASSVPSRDRGKQFF	TRBJ2-1	TRBV9	TRBD1
CASSPADLNTGELFF	TRBJ2-2	TRBV4-2	.
CASSSGRGGTGELFF	TRBJ2-2	TRBV28	TRBD2
CASSHYPGQSSGANVLTF	TRBJ2-6	TRBV4-2	TRBD1
CAWSVWDSEAFF	TRBJ1-1	TRBV30	.